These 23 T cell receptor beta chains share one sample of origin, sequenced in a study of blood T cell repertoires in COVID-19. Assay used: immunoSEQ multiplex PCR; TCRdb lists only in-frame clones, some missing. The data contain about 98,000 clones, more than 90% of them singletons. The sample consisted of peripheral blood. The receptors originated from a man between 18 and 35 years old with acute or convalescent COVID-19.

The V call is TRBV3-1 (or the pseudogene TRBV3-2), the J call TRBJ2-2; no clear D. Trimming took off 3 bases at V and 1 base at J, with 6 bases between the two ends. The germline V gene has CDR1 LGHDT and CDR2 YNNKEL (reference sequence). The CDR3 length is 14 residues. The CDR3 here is CASSHSVNTGELFF. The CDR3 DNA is TGTGCCAGCAGCCACTCAGTGAACACCGGGGAGCTGTTTTTT.

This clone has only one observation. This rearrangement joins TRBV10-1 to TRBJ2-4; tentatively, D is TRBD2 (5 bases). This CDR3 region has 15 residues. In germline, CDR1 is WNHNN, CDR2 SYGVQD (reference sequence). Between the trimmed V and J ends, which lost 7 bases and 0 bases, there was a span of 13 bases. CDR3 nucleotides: TGCGCCAGCACCCGGAGGCCCCTAGCCAAAAACATTCAGTACTTC. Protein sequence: CASTRRPLAKNIQYF.

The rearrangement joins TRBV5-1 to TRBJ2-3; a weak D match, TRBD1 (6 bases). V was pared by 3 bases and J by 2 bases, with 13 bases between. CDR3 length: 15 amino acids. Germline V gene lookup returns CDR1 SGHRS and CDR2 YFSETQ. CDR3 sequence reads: CASSSSGTPTDTQYF. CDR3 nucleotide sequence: TGCGCCAGCAGCTCCTCCGGGACACCCACAGATACGCAGTATTTT.

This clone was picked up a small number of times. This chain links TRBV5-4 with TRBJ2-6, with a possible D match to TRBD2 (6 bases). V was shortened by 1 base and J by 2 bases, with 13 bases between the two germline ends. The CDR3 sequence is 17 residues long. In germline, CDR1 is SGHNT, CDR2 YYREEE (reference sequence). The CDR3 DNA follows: TGTGCCAGCAGCTTGTTTAGAGGGGAGGCTGGGGCCAACGTCCTGACTTTC. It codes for CASSLFRGEAGANVLTF.

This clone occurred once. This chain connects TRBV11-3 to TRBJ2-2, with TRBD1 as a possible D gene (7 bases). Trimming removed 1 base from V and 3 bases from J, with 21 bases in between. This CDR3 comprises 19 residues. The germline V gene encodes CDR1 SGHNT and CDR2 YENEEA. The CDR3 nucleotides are TGTGCCAGCAGCTTAGGGTCCGCGGGGACAGAGAAATACACCGGGGAGCTGTTTTTT. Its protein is CASSLGSAGTEKYTGELFF.

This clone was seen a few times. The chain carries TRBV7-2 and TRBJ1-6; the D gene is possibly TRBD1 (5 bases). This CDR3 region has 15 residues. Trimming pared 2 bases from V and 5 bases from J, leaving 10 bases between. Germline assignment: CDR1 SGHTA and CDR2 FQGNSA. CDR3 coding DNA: TGTGCCAGCAGCTTAATGACAGTAGATAATTCACCCCTCCACTTT. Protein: CASSLMTVDNSPLHF.

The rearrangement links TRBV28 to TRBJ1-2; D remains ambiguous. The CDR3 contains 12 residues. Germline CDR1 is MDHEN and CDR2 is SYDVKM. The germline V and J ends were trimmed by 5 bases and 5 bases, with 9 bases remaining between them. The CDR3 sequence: CASSPGSYGYTF. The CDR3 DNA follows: TGTGCCAGCAGTCCCGGGAGTTATGGCTACACCTTC.

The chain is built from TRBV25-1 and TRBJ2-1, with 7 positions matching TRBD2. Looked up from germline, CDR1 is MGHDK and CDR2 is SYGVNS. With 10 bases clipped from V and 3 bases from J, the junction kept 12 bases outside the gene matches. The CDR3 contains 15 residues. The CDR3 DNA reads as TGTGCCACCAAGCGCGGGGGTGGTCTCTACAATGAGCAGTTCTTC. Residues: CATKRGGGLYNEQFF.

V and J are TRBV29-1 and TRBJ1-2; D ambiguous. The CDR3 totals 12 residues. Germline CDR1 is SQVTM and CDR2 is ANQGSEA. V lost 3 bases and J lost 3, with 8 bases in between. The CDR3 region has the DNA TGCAGCGTTGAGGGTGCGGACTATGGCTACACCTTC. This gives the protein CSVEGADYGYTF.

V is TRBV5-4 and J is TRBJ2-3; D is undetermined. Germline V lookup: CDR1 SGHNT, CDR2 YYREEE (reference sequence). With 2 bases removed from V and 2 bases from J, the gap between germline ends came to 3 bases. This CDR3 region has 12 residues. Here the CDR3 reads CASSLYTDTQYF. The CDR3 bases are TGTGCCAGCAGCTTATACACAGATACGCAGTATTTT.

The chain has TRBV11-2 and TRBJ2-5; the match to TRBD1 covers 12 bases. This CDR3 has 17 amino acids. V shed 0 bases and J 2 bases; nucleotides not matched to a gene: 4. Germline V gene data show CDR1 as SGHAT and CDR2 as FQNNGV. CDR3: CASSLDGDRGRQETQYF. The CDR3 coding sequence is TGTGCCAGCAGCTTAGATGGGGACAGGGGGCGTCAAGAGACCCAGTACTTC.

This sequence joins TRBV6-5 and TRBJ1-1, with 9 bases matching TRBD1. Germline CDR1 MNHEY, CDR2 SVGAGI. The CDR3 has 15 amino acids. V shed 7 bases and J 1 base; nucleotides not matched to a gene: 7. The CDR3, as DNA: TGTGCCAGCACCTACGGACAGGGGACGAACACTGAAGCTTTCTTT. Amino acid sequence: CASTYGQGTNTEAFF.

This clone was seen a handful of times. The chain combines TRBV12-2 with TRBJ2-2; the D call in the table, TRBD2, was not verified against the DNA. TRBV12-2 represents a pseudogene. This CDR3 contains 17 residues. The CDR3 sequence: CASRHLLKLARSGELFF. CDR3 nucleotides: TGTGCAAGTCGCCACCTCCTTAAACTAGCAAGATCCGGGGAGCTGTTTTTT.

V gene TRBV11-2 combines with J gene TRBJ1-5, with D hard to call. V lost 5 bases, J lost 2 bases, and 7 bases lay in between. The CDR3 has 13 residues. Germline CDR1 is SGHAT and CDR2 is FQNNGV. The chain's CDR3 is CASSRGGNQPQHF. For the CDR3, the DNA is TGTGCCAGCAGCCGCGGTGGCAATCAGCCCCAGCATTTT.

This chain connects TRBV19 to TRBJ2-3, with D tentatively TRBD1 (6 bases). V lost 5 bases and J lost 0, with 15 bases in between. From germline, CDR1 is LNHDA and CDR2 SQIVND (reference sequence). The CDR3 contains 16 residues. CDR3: CASSGRDISSTDTQYF. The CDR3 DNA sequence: TGTGCCAGTAGTGGACGGGACATCTCTAGCACAGATACGCAGTATTTT.

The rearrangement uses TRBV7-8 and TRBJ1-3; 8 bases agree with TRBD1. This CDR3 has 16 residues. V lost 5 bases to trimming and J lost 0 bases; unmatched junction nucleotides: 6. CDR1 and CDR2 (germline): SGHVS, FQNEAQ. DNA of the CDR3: TGTGCCAGCAGCACCCCCACAGGGGGCTCTGGAAACACCATATATTTT. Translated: CASSTPTGGSGNTIYF.

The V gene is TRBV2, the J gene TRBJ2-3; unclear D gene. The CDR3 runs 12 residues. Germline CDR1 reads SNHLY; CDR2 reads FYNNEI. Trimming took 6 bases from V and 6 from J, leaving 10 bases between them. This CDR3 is CASSVIQDTQYF. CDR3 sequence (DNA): TGTGCCAGCAGCGTTATCCAGGATACGCAGTATTTT.

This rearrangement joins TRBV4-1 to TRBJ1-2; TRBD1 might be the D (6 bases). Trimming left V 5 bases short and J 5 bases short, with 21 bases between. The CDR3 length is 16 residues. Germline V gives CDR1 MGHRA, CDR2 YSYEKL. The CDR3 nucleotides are TGCGCCAGCAGCGGACAACAAGGGGGGGGTAGTTATGGCTACACCTTC. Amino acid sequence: CASSGQQGGGSYGYTF.

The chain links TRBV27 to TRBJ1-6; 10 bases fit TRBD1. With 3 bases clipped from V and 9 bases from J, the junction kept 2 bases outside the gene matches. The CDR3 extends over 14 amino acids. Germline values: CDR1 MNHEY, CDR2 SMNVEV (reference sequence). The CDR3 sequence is CASSFGTGASPLHF. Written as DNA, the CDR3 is TGTGCCAGCAGTTTCGGGACAGGGGCTTCACCCCTCCACTTT.

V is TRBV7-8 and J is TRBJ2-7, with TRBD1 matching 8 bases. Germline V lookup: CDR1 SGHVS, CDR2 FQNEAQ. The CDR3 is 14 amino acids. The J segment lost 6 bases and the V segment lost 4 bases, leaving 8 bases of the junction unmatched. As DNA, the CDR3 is TGTGCCAGCAGCTCGGACAGGGTACTTCGCGAGCAGTACTTC. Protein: CASSSDRVLREQYF.

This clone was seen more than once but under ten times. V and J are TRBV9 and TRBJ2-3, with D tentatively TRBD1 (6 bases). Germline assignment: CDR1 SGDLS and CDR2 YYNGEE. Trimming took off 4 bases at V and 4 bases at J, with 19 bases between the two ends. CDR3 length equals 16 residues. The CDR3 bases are TGTGCCAGCAGCCCCACCGGACAGCCAACATCAGATACGCAGTATTTT. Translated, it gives CASSPTGQPTSDTQYF.

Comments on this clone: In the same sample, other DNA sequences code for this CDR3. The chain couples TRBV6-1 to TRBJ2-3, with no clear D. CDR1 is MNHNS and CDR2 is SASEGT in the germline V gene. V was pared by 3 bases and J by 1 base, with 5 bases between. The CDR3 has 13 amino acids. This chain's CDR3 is CASSEQGTDTQYF. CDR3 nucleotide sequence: TGTGCCAGCAGTGAGCAGGGCACAGATACGCAGTATTTT.

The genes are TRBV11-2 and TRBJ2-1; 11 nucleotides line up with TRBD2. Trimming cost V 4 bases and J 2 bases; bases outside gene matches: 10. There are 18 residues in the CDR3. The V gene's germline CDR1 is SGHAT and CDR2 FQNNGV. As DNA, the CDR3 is TGTGCCAGCAGCTCTCTTGCCTTTAGCGGGAGGGCCTACAATGAGCAGTTCTTC. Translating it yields CASSSLAFSGRAYNEQFF.